Sequencing of this T cell receptor (beta chain) was carried out in a study of blood T cell repertoires in COVID-19. This clone was recorded only once. In the authors' workflow: Estimates of nucleated cell counts were drawn from the amplification of reference gene primers. Measured with immunoSEQ multiplex PCR; TCRdb has only the in-frame clones, and not every one. The D gene and trimming were derived from the DNA, and the V and J assignments and clone size from that table. The table has 200,000 to 250,000 clones, 80% to 90% seen once; the top ten hold 3% to 4.5%. V lost 5 bases to trimming and J lost 3 bases, with 10 bases between them. The CDR3 extends over 13 amino acids.

This chain links TRBV12-3 or TRBV12-4 with TRBJ1-2; D is possibly TRBD1 (6 bases). The TCR sequence derives from a woman between 35 and 50 years old with acute COVID-19. Sequenced sample: PBMCs or T cells enriched from blood (not recorded which). DNA of the CDR3: TGTGCCAGCAGTCGGACAGTAGACTATGGCTACACCTTC. Encoded protein: CASSRTVDYGYTF.